The clone carrying this T cell receptor (beta chain) was counted once. Here immunoSEQ multiplex PCR was the method, and the copy in TCRdb shows in-frame clones only, minus some. This sample yields around 2.3 million clones, of which 90% to 97% are seen a single time; 0.1% to 0.15% belongs to the top ten. These data belong to a study of shared clonotypes between healthy human individuals. Germline V gene sequence: CDR1 MNHNS, CDR2 SASEGT. After removal of 5 bases from V and 4 bases from J, the junction contained 3 bases not matched to a gene. The CDR3 covers 14 residues. The receptor was isolated from a man aged 18-30 years in good health. Source material: naive CD4+ T cells sorted from blood. The sample's subset: CD45RA+ positively selected. V gene TRBV6-1 combines with J gene TRBJ1-3; TRBD1 agrees at 9 bases. The CDR3 protein is CASSPGQGGNTIYF. The CDR3 region has the DNA TGTGCCAGCAGTCCTGGACAGGGGGGAAACACCATATATTTT.